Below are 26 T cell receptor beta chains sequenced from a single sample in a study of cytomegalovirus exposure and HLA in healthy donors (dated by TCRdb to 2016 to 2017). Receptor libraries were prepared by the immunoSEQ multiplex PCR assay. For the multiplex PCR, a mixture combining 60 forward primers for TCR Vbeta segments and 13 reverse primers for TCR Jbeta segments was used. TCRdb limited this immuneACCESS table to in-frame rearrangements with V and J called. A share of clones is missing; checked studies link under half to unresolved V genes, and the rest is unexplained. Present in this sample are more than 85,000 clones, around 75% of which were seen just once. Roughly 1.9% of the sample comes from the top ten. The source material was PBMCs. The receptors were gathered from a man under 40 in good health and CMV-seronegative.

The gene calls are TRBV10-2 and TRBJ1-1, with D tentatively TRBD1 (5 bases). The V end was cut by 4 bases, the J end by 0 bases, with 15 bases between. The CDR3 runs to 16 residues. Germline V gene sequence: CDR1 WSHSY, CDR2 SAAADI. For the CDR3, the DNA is TGCGCCAGCAGTGGGGTGGGGAGGGGAATGAACACTGAAGCTTTCTTT. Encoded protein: CASSGVGRGMNTEAFF.

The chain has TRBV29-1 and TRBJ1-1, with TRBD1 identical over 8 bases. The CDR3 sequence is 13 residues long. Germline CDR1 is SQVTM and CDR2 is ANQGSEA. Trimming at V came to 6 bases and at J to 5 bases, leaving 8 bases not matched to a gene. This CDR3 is CSVYSDRGTEAFF. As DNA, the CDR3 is TGCAGCGTCTACTCCGACAGGGGTACTGAAGCTTTCTTT.

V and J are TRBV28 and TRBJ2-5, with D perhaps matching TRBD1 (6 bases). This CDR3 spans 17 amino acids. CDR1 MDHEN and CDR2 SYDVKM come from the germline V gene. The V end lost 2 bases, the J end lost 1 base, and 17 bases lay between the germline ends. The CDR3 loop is CASSLPPHRAPQETQYF. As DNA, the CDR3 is TGTGCCAGCAGTTTACCCCCTCACAGGGCGCCCCAAGAGACCCAGTACTTC.

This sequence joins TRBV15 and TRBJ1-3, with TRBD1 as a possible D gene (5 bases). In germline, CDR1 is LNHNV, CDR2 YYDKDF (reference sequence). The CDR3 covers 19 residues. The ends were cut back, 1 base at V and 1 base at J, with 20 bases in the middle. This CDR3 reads CATSRVVGLGARSGNTIYF. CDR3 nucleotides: TGTGCCACCAGCAGAGTGGTTGGGTTAGGGGCTCGGTCTGGAAACACCATATATTTT. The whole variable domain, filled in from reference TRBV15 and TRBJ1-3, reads DAMVIQNPRYQVTQFGKPVTLSCSQTLNHNVMYWYQQKSSQAPKLLFHYYDKDFNNEADTPDNFQSRRPNTSFCFLDIRSPGLGDTAMYLCATSRVVGLGARSGNTIYFGEGSWLTVV.

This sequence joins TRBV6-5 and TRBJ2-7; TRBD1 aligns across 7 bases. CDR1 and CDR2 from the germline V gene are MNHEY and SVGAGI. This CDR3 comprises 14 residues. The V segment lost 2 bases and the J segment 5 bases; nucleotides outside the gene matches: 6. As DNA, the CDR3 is TGTGCCAGCAGTTACAGGGGGCGCATCCACGAGCAGTACTTC. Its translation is CASSYRGRIHEQYF.

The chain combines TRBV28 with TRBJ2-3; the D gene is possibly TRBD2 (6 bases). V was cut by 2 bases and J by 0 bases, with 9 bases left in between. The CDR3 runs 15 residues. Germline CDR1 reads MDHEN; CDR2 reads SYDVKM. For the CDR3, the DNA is TGTGCCAGCAGTTTAGGGGAGGCGAGCACAGATACGCAGTATTTT. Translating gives CASSLGEASTDTQYF.

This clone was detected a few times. CDR3 nucleotides: TGTGCCAGCAGCTCACAAGCGGGTGAGCAGTTCTTC. Translated: CASSSQAGEQFF. The chain employs TRBV7-6 and TRBJ2-1; D is perhaps TRBD2 (6 bases). Deletions cut 4 bases from V and 9 bases from J, with 10 bases between. From germline, CDR1 is SGHVS and CDR2 FNYEAQ. CDR3 length: 12 amino acids.

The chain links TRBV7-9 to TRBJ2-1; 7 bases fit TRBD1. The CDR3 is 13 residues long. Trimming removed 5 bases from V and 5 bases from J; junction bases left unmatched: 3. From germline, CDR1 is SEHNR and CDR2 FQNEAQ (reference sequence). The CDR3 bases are TGTGCCAGCAGCCCGCAGGGGGACAATGAGCAGTTCTTC. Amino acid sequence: CASSPQGDNEQFF.

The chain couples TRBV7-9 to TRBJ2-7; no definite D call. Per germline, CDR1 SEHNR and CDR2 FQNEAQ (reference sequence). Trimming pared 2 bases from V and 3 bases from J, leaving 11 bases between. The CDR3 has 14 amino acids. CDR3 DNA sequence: TGTGCCAGCAGCTTAAGTAGTTCTGGCTACGAGCAGTACTTC. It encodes CASSLSSSGYEQYF.

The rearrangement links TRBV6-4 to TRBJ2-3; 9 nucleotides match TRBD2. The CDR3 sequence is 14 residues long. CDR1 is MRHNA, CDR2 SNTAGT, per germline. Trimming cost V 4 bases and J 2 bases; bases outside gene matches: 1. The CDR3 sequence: CASSGGGATDTQYF. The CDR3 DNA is TGTGCCAGCAGTGGCGGGGGGGCCACAGATACGCAGTATTTT.

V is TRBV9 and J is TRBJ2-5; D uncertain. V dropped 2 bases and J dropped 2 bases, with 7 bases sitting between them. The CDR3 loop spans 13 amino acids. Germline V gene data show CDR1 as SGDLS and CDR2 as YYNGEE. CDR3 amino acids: CASSVDIQETQYF. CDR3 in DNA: TGTGCCAGCAGCGTCGACATTCAAGAGACCCAGTACTTC.

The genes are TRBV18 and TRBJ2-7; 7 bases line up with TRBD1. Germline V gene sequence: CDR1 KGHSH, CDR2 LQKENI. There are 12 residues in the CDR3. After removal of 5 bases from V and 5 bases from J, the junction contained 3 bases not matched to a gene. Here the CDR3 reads CASSTGVHEQYF. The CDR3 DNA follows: TGTGCCAGCTCAACAGGGGTTCACGAGCAGTACTTC.

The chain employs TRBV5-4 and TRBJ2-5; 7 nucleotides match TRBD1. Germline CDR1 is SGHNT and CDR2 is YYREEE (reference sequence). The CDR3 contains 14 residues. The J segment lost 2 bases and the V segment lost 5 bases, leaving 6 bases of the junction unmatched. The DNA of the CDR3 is TGTGCCAGCAGGGCCTTGGGACAGCAAGAGACCCAGTACTTC. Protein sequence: CASRALGQQETQYF.

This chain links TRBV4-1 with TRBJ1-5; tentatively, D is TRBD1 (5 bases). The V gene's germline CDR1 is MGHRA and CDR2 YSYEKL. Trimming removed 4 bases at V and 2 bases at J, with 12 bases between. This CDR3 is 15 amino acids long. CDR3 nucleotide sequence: TGCGCCAGCAGCCTCAGCCAGGGCGGCAATCAGCCCCAGCATTTT. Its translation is CASSLSQGGNQPQHF.

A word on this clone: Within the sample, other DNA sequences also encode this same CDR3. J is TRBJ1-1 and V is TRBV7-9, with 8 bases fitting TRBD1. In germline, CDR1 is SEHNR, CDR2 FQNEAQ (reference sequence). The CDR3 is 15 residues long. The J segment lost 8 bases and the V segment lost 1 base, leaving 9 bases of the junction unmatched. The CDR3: CASSLGQGATTEAFF. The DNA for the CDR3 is TGTGCCAGCAGCTTAGGGCAGGGGGCGACCACCGAAGCTTTCTTT.

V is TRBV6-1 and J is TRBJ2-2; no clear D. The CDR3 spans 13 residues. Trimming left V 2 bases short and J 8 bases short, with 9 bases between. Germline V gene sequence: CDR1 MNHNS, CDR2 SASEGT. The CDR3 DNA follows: TGTGCCAGCAGTGAATTCGGGTCGGGGGAGCTGTTTTTT. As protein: CASSEFGSGELFF.

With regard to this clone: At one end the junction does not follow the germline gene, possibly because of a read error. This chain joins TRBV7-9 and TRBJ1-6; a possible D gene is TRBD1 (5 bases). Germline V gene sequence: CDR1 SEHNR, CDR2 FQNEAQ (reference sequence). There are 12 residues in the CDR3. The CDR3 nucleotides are TGTTCCAGCAGCTTACCTGGGGCCCACCTCCACTTT. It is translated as CSSSLPGAHLHF.

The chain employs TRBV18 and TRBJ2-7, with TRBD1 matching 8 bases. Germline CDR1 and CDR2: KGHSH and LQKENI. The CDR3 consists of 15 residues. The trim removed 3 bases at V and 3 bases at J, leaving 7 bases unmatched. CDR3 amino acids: CASSPLDRAYYEQYF. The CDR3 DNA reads TGTGCCAGCTCACCCTTGGACAGGGCATACTACGAGCAGTACTTC.

CDR3 loop: CASSLVLSDSSYEQYF. The CDR3 bases are TGTGCCAGCAGCTTAGTCCTCTCGGACAGCTCCTACGAGCAGTACTTC. The V call is TRBV11-2, the J call TRBJ2-7, with D maybe TRBD1 (6 bases). The CDR3 extends over 16 amino acids. V was shortened by 1 base and J by 0 bases, with 13 bases between the two germline ends. Germline loops: CDR1 SGHAT, CDR2 FQNNGV.

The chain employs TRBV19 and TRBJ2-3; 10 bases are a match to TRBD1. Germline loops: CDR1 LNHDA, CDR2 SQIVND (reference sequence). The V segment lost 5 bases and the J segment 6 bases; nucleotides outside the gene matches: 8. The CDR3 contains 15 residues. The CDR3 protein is CASSWGTGVRDTQYF. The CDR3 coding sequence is TGTGCCAGTAGTTGGGGGACAGGGGTTAGGGATACGCAGTATTTT.

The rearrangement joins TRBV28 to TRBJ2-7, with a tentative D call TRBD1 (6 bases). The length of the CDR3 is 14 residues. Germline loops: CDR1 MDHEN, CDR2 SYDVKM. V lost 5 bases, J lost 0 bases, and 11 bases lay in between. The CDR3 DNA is TGTGCCAGCAGTCCCGGACAGAGCTCCTACGAGCAGTACTTC. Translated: CASSPGQSSYEQYF.

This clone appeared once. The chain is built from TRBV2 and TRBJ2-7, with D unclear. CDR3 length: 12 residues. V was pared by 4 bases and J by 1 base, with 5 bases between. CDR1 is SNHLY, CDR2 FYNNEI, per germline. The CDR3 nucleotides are TGTGCCAGCAGTGTCGTGTCCTACGAGCAGTACTTC. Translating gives CASSVVSYEQYF.

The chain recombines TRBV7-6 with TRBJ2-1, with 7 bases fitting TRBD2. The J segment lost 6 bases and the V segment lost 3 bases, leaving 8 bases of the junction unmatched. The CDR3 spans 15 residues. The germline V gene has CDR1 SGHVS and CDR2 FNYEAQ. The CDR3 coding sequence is TGTGCCAGCAGCTTTAATGTGGGAGGGAGCAATGAGCAGTTCTTC. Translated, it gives CASSFNVGGSNEQFF.

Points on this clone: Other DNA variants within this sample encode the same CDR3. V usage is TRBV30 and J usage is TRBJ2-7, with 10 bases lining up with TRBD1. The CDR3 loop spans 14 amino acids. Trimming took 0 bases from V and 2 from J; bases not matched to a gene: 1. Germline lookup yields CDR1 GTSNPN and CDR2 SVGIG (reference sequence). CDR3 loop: CAWSVGTGAYEQYF. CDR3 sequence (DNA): TGTGCCTGGAGTGTAGGGACAGGGGCCTACGAGCAGTACTTC. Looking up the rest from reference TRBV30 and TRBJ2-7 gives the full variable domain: SQTIHQWPATLVQPVGSPLSLECTVEGTSNPNLYWYRQAAGRGLQLLFYSVGIGQISSEVPQNLSASRPQDRQFILSSKKLLLSDSGFYLCAWSVGTGAYEQYFGPGTRLTVT.

The CDR3 nucleotides read TGCGCCAGCAGCTTGGGGACTAGCGGGGCTACGAACACCGGGGAGCTGTTTTTT. Residues: CASSLGTSGATNTGELFF. The chain joins TRBV5-1 to TRBJ2-2, with 12 bases matching TRBD2. Per the germline V gene, CDR1 is SGHRS and CDR2 is YFSETQ. There are 18 residues in the CDR3. V shed 0 bases and J 0 bases; nucleotides not matched to a gene: 3. The full variable domain, in which reference TRBV5-1 and TRBJ2-2 provide the parts outside the CDR3, is KAGVTQTPRYLIKTRGQQVTLSCSPISGHRSVSWYQQTPGQGLQFLFEYFSETQRNKGNFPGRFSGRQFSNSRSEMNVSTLELGDSALYLCASSLGTSGATNTGELFFGEGSRLTVL.

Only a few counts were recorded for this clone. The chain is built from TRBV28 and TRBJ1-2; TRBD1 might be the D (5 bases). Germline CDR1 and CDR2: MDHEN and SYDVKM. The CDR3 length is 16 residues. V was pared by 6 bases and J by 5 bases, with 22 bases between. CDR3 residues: CASSSGGGEAGYGYTF. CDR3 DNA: TGTGCCAGCAGCTCTGGGGGAGGCGAGGCAGGGTATGGCTACACCTTC.